This T cell receptor (beta chain) is drawn from a study of blood T cell repertoires in COVID-19 (dated by TCRdb to the early 2020s). Study-level background: The collaborator samples originated in the United States, Italy and Spain and spanned the acute and convalescent phases of COVID-19. The material from the prospective study consisted of cDNA or gDNA derived from T cells, B-cell-depleted T cells, or PBMCs. Deeply sampled blood TCRbeta repertoires from subjects exposed to, actively infected with, or recovered from COVID-19 were included in the dataset. The repertoires were released in a freely available public database intended as a resource for research on the immune response to SARS-CoV-2. The samples were drawn from two sources: the first 160 participants of the ongoing ImmuneRACE study, and 1,254 subjects contributed by 6 global collaborators. The sample metadata nearly always contained a de-identified subject ID, COVID-19 status, age in years and sex. Where available, HLA class I and class II types were obtained from metadata supplied by the sample provider rather than from assay-based typing.

A note on this clone: The antigen it recognizes is unknown. Qualities for individual bases were not recorded, and no much larger clone is one base off.

Collaborating institutions collected whole blood in K2EDTA tubes following their own protocols. For TCRbeta analysis, collaborators shipped samples in one of three forms: frozen whole blood, isolated PBMCs, or DNA extracted from either of those sample types. On the study overall, not on this receptor specifically: Clinical and demographic metadata were provided uncurated, with the amount varying by source and participant.

V trim: 5 bases; J trim: 2 bases; unmatched bases: 5. The CDR3 numbers 15 residues from cysteine through phenylalanine. Here the CDR3 DNA is all that survives: 45 bases in frame from base 1. CDR1 SGHDT and CDR2 YYEEEE are derived from the germline V gene. TCRbeta CDR3 regions were amplified from genomic DNA using the immunoSEQ Assay, a bias-controlled multiplex PCR. Under the source paper's analysis protocol: Nucleated cell counts per sample were estimated from amplification of reference gene primers within the assay. To quantify the absolute abundance of each unique TCRbeta CDR3 rearrangement, sequence reads were collapsed and filtered. For each sample, productive Simpson clonality was calculated by taking the square root of Simpson's diversity index across productive rearrangements. The table was pulled from immuneACCESS by TCRdb, which kept in-frame rearrangements only. Such tables lose some clones; where checked, under half of the loss comes from unresolved V genes, and the rest has no known cause. V and J calls and clone size follow that table, whereas D and trimming were derived from the DNA. This sample is represented by roughly 80,000 clones; 84% of them were singletons. The leading ten clones occupy 3% to 4.5% of the sample.

The sample comprised peripheral blood. The sequence was obtained from a man aged 50 to 60 with acute or convalescent COVID-19. This chain is built from TRBV5-6 and TRBJ2-1, and TRBD1 aligns with 9 junction nucleotides. The CDR3 here reads CASRWGQGTYNEQFF. At the DNA level, the sequence is TGTGCCAGCAGGTGGGGACAGGGTACCTACAATGAGCAGTTCTTC. Supplemented by the reference TRBV5-6 and TRBJ2-1 proteins around the CDR3, the complete variable domain is DAGVTQSPTHLIKTRGQQVTLRCSPKSGHDTVSWYQQALGQGPQFIFQYYEEEERQRGNFPDRFSGHQFPNYSSELNVNALLLGDSALYLCASRWGQGTYNEQFFGPGTRLTVL.